The next 14 T cell receptor beta chains were all read from a single sample in a study of cytomegalovirus exposure and HLA in healthy donors. Researchers ran the PCR with 60 Vbeta and 13 Jbeta primers. TCRdb's table, derived via immunoSEQ multiplex PCR, lists solely in-frame clones and lacks some. Found here are about 110,000 clones, roughly 74% of them singletons; the top ten hold 2.5%. Sequencing was carried out using PBMCs. Receptors originate from a man aged 40-55 years in good health and CMV-seronegative.

This clone was seen more than once but under ten times. This rearrangement joins TRBV6-1 to TRBJ1-6; D possibly corresponds to TRBD1 (5 bases). Per the germline V gene, CDR1 is MNHNS and CDR2 is SASEGT. V lost 6 bases, J lost 1 base, and 7 bases lay in between. The CDR3 spans 14 residues. The CDR3 coding sequence is TGTGCCAGCAGGGGGGGATCCTATAATTCACCCCTCCACTTT. Its protein is CASRGGSYNSPLHF.

The V gene is TRBV5-1, the J gene TRBJ2-2; 8 positions match TRBD1. This CDR3 is 17 amino acids long. Trimming removed 1 base from V and 0 bases from J; junction bases left unmatched: 5. CDR1 is SGHRS, CDR2 YFSETQ, per germline. The DNA for the CDR3 is TGCGCCAGCAGCTTGTCCACACAGGGGGCGAACACCGGGGAGCTGTTTTTT. Translating it yields CASSLSTQGANTGELFF.

This sequence joins TRBV5-4 and TRBJ1-2; 8 nucleotides agree with TRBD1. V was pared by 3 bases and J by 4 bases, with 14 bases of the junction left unmatched. Germline CDR1 SGHNT, CDR2 YYREEE (reference sequence). CDR3 size: 17 residues. For the CDR3, the DNA is TGTGCCAGCAGCTCCTCCACGACAGGGGTATATGGCTATGGCTACACCTTC. It specifies CASSSSTTGVYGYGYTF.

The chain carries TRBV5-4 and TRBJ2-3; the match to TRBD1 covers 7 bases. The CDR3 contains 14 residues. V shed 2 bases, J shed 6 bases, and the junction held 6 bases outside the gene matches. The germline CDR1 and CDR2 sequences are SGHNT and YYREEE (reference sequence). CDR3 DNA: TGTGCCAGCAGCTTCGGGACAGATGTTGATACGCAGTATTTT. Protein: CASSFGTDVDTQYF. Using reference TRBV5-4 and TRBJ2-3 for the parts outside the CDR3, the full variable domain is ETGVTQSPTHLIKTRGQQVTLRCSSQSGHNTVSWYQQALGQGPQFIFQYYREEENGRGNFPPRFSGLQFPNYSSELNVNALELDDSALYLCASSFGTDVDTQYFGPGTRLTVL.

The sample holds one count of this clone. The gene calls are TRBV7-9 and TRBJ2-3, with 13 bases aligning to TRBD2. The CDR3 totals 15 residues. After removal of 4 bases from V and 7 bases from J, the junction contained 5 bases not matched to a gene. Germline V gives CDR1 SEHNR, CDR2 FQNEAQ (reference sequence). The CDR3 DNA reads TGTGCCAGCAGCTCTACTAGCGGGGGGGGATATACGCAGTATTTT. This codes for CASSSTSGGGYTQYF.

This clone was seen just once. This chain uses TRBV4-1 with TRBJ2-5; 12 positions agree with TRBD2. Germline V lookup: CDR1 MGHRA, CDR2 YSYEKL. The CDR3 loop spans 15 amino acids. The junction had 5 bases not matched to a gene; V was cut back by 4 bases and J by 5 bases. For the CDR3, the DNA is TGCGCCAGCAGCCGTTCTAGCGGGGGGGGTGAGACCCAGTACTTC. Translating it yields CASSRSSGGGETQYF.

The CDR3 sequence: CASSLVATVSGNTIYF. The CDR3 DNA reads TGCGCCAGCAGCTTGGTCGCAACAGTCTCTGGAAACACCATATATTTT. The chain carries TRBV5-1 and TRBJ1-3; D unresolved. V was shortened by 0 bases and J by 0 bases, with 10 bases between the two germline ends. Germline values: CDR1 SGHRS, CDR2 YFSETQ. The CDR3 has 16 amino acids.

This clone showed up just a few times. This specimen includes other DNA sequences encoding the same CDR3. The rearrangement links TRBV11-1 to TRBJ2-7; the D is unclear. V was cut by 1 base and J by 2 bases, with 6 bases left in between. This CDR3 is built from 13 residues. The germline CDR1 and CDR2 sequences are SGHAT and FQDESV (reference sequence). CDR3 DNA sequence: TGTGCCAGCAGCTTAGTCCAGGCCTACGAGCAGTACTTC. It encodes CASSLVQAYEQYF. The complete variable domain, with remaining parts taken from reference TRBV11-1 and TRBJ2-7, reads EAEVAQSPRYKITEKSQAVAFWCDPISGHATLYWYRQILGQGPELLVQFQDESVVDDSQLPKDRFSAERLKGVDSTLKIQPAELGDSAMYLCASSLVQAYEQYFGPGTRLTVT.

This clone was picked up one time. V and J are TRBV7-8 and TRBJ2-7; a possible D gene is TRBD1 (5 bases). Germline CDR1 is SGHVS and CDR2 is FQNEAQ. Between the trimmed V and J ends, which lost 1 base and 0 bases, there was a span of 16 bases. The CDR3 loop spans 17 amino acids. Here the CDR3 reads CASSLDGRRAHSYEQYF. The CDR3 DNA is TGTGCCAGCAGCTTAGACGGGCGCAGGGCCCACTCCTACGAGCAGTACTTC.

The CDR3 here is CASSLDLRGGGKLFF. The CDR3, as DNA: TGTGCCAGCAGCTTAGATTTAAGGGGTGGCGGAAAACTGTTTTTT. The chain carries TRBV7-8 and TRBJ1-4; perhaps TRBD1 as D (5 bases). The CDR3 is 15 amino acids. Germline values: CDR1 SGHVS, CDR2 FQNEAQ. Trimming cost V 1 base and J 10 bases, with 16 bases left between them.

This clone has just one count. The chain recombines TRBV27 with TRBJ1-2; 9 nucleotides agree with TRBD1. Germline-derived CDR1 and CDR2 are MNHEY and SMNVEV (reference sequence). V lost 3 bases to trimming and J lost 5 bases; unmatched junction nucleotides: 7. The CDR3 spans 15 residues. As DNA, the CDR3 is TGTGCCAGCAGTTTTCTCACAGGGGGCGCTTATGGCTACACCTTC. Translation: CASSFLTGGAYGYTF.

The chain carries TRBV7-9 and TRBJ1-4; D possibly corresponds to TRBD1 (6 bases). The CDR3 runs to 14 residues. CDR1 is SEHNR, CDR2 FQNEAQ, per germline (reference sequence). V was shortened by 3 bases and J by 7 bases, with 12 bases between the two germline ends. The CDR3 bases are TGTGCCAGCAGCTTGTCCGAGGGGGTTGAAAAACTGTTTTTT. Translated, it gives CASSLSEGVEKLFF.

V usage is TRBV2 and J usage is TRBJ2-7, with D possibly matching TRBD2 (6 bases). V dropped 5 bases and J dropped 2 bases, with 16 bases sitting between them. Germline loops: CDR1 SNHLY, CDR2 FYNNEI. The CDR3 is 15 residues long. The CDR3 loop reads CASSQTGTGAYEQYF. CDR3 nucleotide sequence: TGTGCCAGCAGTCAGACCGGGACGGGGGCCTACGAGCAGTACTTC.

The chain employs TRBV25-1 and TRBJ1-2; TRBD1 is a possible D gene (5 bases). The V gene lost 3 bases and the J gene lost 4 bases, with 12 bases spanning the gap. This CDR3 is built from 14 residues. Germline loops: CDR1 MGHDK, CDR2 SYGVNS. CDR3 DNA sequence: TGTGCCAGCAGTGACGCGGGGCGACTCTATGGCTACACCTTC. This codes for CASSDAGRLYGYTF.